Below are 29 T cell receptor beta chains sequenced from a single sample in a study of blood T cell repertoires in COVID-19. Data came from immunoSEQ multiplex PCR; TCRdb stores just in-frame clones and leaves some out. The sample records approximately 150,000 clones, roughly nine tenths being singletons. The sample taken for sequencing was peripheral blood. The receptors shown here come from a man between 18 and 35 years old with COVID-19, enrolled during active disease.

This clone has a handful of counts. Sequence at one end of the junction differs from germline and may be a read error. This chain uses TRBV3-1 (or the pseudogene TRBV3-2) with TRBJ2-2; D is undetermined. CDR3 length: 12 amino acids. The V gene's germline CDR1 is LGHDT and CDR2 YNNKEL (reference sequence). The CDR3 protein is CASNQLSGELFF. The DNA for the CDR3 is TGTGCCAGCAACCAACTTTCCGGGGAGCTGTTTTTT.

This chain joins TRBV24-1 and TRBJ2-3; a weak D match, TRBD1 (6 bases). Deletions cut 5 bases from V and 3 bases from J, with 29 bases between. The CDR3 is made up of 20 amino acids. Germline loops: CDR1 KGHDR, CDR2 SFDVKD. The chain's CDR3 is CATSGERGMFQRGLTDTQYF. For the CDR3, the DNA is TGTGCCACCAGTGGGGAGAGGGGGATGTTTCAGAGGGGTCTGACAGATACGCAGTATTTT.

CDR3 DNA: TGCGCCAGCAGCTCGGGACTAGCGGGCAATGAGCAGTTCTTC. It is translated as CASSSGLAGNEQFF. The rearrangement uses TRBV5-1 and TRBJ2-1; the match to TRBD2 covers 12 bases. The CDR3 is made up of 14 amino acids. Germline CDR1 reads SGHRS; CDR2 reads YFSETQ. Trimming at V came to 3 bases and at J to 6 bases, leaving 1 base not matched to a gene. The entire variable domain, with the rest obtained from reference TRBV5-1 and TRBJ2-1, is as follows: KAGVTQTPRYLIKTRGQQVTLSCSPISGHRSVSWYQQTPGQGLQFLFEYFSETQRNKGNFPGRFSGRQFSNSRSEMNVSTLELGDSALYLCASSSGLAGNEQFFGPGTRLTVL.

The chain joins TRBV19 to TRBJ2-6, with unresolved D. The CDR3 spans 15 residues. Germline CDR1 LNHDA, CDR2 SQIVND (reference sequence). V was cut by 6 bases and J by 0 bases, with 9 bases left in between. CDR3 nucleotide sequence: TGTGCCAGTAGCCCCCAAAACTCTGGGGCCAACGTCCTGACTTTC. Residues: CASSPQNSGANVLTF. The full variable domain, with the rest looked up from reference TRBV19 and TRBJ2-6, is DGGITQSPKYLFRKEGQNVTLSCEQNLNHDAMYWYRQDPGQGLRLIYYSQIVNDFQKGDIAEGYSVSREKKESFPLTVTSAQKNPTAFYLCASSPQNSGANVLTFGAGSRLTVL.

The chain's CDR3 is CASSYVDRDPGYTF. In nucleotides, the CDR3 is TGTGCCAGCAGTTATGTCGACAGGGACCCTGGCTACACCTTC. The chain is built from TRBV6-5 and TRBJ1-2, with 7 bases identical to TRBD1. With 3 bases clipped from V and 7 bases from J, the junction kept 8 bases outside the gene matches. CDR1 is MNHEY and CDR2 is SVGAGI in the germline V gene. This CDR3 comprises 14 residues.

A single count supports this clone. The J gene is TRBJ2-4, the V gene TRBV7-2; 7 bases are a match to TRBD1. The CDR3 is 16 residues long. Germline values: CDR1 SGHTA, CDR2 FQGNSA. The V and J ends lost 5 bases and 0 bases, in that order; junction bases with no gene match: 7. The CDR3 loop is CASSLRTGLAKNIQYF. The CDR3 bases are TGTGCCAGCAGCCTAAGGACAGGACTAGCCAAAAACATTCAGTACTTC.

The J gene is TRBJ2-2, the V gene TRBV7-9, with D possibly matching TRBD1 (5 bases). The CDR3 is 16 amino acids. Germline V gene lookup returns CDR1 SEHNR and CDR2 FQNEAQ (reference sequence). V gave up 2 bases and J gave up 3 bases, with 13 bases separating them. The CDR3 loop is CASSLLAGLDTGELFF. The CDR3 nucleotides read TGTGCCAGCAGCTTATTGGCAGGGTTGGACACCGGGGAGCTGTTTTTT.

Here the CDR3 reads CAISPDNLPQHF. CDR3 DNA: TGTGCCATCAGCCCCGACAATTTACCCCAGCATTTT. V usage is TRBV10-3 and J usage is TRBJ1-5, with unresolved D. V was shortened by 6 bases and J by 10 bases, with 13 bases between the two germline ends. The CDR3 is 12 residues long. Germline values: CDR1 ENHRY, CDR2 SYGVKD.

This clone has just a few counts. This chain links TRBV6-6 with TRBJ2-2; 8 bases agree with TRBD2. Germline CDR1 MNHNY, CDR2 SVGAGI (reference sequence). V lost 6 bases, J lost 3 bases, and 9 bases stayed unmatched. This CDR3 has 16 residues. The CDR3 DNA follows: TGTGCCAGCAGCCCACCCGGGAGGGAGGACACCGGGGAGCTGTTTTTT. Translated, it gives CASSPPGREDTGELFF.

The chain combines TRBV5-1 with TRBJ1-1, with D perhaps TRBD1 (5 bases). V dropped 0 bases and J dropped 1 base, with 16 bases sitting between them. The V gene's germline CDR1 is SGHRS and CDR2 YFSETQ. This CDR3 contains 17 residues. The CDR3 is CASSLEGRASGNTEAFF. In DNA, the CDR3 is TGCGCCAGCAGCTTGGAGGGCAGGGCCTCCGGGAACACTGAAGCTTTCTTT.

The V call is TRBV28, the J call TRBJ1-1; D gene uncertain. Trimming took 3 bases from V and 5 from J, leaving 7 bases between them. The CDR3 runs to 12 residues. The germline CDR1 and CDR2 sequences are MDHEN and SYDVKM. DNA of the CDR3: TGTGCCAGCAGTTTGGGCAGGACTGAAGCTTTCTTT. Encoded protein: CASSLGRTEAFF.

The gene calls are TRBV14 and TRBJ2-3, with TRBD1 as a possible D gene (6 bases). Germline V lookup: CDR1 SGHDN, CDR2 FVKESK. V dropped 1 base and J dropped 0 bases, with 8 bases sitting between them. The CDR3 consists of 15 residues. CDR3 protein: CASSQGQASTDTQYF. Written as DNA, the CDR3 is TGTGCCAGCAGCCAAGGACAGGCTAGCACAGATACGCAGTATTTT.

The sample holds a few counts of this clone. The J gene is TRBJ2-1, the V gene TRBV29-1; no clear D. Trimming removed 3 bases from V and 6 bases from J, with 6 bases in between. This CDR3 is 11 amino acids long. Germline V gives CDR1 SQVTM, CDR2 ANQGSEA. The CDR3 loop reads CSVDIFNEQFF. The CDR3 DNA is TGCAGCGTTGATATCTTCAATGAGCAGTTCTTC.

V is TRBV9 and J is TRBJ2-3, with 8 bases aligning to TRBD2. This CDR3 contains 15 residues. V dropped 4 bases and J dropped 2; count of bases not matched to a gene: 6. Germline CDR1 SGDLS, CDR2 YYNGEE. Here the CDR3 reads CASSPSGRVTDTQYF. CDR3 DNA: TGTGCCAGCAGCCCCAGCGGGAGAGTCACAGATACGCAGTATTTT.

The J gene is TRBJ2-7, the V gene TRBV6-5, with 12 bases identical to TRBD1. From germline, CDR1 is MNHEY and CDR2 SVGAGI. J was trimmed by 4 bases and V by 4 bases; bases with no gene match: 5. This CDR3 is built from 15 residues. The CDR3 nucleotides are TGTGCCAGCAGTTTTGGGGACAGGGGGCAATACGAGCAGTACTTC. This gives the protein CASSFGDRGQYEQYF.

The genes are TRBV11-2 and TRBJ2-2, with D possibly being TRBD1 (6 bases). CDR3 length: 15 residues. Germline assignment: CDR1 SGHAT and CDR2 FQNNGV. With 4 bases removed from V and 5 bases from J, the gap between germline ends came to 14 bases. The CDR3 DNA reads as TGTGCCAGCAGCTCCCCTCTAGGGGGAACCGGGGAGCTGTTTTTT. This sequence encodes CASSSPLGGTGELFF.

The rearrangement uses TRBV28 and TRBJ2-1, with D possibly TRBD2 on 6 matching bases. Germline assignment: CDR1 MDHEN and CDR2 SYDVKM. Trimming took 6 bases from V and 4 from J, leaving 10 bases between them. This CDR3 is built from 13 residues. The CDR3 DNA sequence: TGTGCCAGCAGGCGGGACGCATACAATGAGCAGTTCTTC. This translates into CASRRDAYNEQFF.

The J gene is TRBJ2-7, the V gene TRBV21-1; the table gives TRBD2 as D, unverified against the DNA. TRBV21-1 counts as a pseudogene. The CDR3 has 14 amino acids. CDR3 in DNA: TGTGCCAGCAGCAAAGGACTAGCGCGCTACGAGCAGTACTTC. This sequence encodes CASSKGLARYEQYF.

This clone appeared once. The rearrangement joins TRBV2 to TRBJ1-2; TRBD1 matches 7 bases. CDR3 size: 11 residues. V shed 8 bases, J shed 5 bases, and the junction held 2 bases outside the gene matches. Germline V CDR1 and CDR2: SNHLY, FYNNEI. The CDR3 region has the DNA TGTGCCAGCGGGGACAGTTATGGCTACACCTTC. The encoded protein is CASGDSYGYTF.

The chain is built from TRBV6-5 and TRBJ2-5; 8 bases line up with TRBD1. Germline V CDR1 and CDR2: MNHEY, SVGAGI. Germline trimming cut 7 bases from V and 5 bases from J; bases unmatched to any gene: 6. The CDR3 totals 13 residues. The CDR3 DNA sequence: TGTGCCAGCAAACGGACAGGGTCGGAGACCCAGTACTTC. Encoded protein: CASKRTGSETQYF.

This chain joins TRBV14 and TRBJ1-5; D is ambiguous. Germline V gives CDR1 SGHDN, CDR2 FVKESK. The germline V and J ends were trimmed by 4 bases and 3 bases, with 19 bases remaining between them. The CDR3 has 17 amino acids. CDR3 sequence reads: CASSPPGEGIFNQPQHF. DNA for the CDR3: TGTGCCAGCAGCCCACCCGGGGAGGGTATATTCAATCAGCCCCAGCATTTT.

The CDR3 DNA follows: TGCGCCAGCAGCCAAGATCTCCAGACAGATACGCAGTATTTT. It specifies CASSQDLQTDTQYF. The chain recombines TRBV4-3 with TRBJ2-3; D is unresolved. V lost 0 bases, J lost 3 bases, and 7 bases lay in between. Germline CDR1 LGHNA, CDR2 YSLEER. The CDR3 loop spans 14 amino acids.

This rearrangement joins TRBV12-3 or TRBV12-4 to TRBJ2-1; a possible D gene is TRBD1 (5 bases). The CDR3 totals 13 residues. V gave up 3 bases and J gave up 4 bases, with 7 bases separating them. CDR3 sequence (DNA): TGTGCCAGCAGTTTGTCAGGGTACAATGAGCAGTTCTTC. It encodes CASSLSGYNEQFF.

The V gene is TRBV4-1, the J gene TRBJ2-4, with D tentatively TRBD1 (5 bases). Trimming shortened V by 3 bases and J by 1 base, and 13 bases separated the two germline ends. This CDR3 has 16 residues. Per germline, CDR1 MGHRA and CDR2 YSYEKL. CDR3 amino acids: CASSHSPGSAKNIQYF. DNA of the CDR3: TGCGCCAGCAGCCACTCCCCAGGGTCTGCCAAAAACATTCAGTACTTC.

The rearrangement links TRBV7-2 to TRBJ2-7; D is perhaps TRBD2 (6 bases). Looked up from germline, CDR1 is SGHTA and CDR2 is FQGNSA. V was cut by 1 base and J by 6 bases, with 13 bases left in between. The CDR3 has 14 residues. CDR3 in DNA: TGTGCCAGCAGCTTAGTGGACGGGGGTGGCGAGCAGTACTTC. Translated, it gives CASSLVDGGGEQYF.

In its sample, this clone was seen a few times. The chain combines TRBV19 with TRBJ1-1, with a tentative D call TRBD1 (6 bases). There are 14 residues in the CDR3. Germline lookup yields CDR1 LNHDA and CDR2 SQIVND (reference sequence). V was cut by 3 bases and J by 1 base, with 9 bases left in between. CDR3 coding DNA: TGTGCCAGTAGTATTAGGGGGAGGAACACTGAAGCTTTCTTT. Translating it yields CASSIRGRNTEAFF.

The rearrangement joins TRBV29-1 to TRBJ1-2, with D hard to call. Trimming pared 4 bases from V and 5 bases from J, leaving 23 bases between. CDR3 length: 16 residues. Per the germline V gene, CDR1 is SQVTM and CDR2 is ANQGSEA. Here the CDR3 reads CSVGRVTDPSPYGYTF. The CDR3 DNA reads TGCAGCGTTGGGCGGGTGACGGACCCGTCACCTTATGGCTACACCTTC.

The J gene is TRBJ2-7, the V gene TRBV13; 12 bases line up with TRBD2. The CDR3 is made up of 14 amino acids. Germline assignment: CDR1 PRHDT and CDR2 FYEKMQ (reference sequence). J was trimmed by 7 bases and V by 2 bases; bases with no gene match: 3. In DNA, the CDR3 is TGTGCCAGCAGCTTACTAGCGGGAGGGGGAGAGCAGTACTTC. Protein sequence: CASSLLAGGGEQYF.

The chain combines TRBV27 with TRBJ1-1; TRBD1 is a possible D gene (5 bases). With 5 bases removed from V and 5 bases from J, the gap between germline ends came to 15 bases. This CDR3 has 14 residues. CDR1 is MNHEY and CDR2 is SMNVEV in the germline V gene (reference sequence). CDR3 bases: TGTGCCAGCAGTCCAGCGATGGGGGGAACTGAAGCTTTCTTT. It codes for CASSPAMGGTEAFF.